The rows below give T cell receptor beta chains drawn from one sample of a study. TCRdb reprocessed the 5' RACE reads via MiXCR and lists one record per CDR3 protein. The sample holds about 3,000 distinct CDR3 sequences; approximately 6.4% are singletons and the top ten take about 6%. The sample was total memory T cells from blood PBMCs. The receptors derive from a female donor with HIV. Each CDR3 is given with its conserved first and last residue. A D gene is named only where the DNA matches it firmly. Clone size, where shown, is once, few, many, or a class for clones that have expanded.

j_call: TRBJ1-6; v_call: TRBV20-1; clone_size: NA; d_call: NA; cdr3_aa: CSARGLGEAYNSPLHF; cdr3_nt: TGCAGTGCTAGAGGGCTCGGGGAAGCCTATAATTCACCCCTCCACTTT
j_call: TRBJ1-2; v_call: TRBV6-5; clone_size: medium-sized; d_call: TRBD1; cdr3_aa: CASSSVRDRVYGYTF; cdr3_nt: TGTGCCAGCAGTTCCGTCCGGGACAGGGTCTATGGCTACACCTTC
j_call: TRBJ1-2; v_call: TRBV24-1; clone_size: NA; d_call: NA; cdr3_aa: CATTQTGRVGYTF; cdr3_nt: TGTGCCACCACCCAGACGGGACGCGTTGGCTACACCTTC
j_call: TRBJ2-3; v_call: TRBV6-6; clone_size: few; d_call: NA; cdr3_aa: CASMLTDTQYF; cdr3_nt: TGTGCCAGCATGCTCACAGATACGCAGTATTTT
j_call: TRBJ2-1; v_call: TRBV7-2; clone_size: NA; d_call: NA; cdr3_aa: CASSGTSSYNEQFF; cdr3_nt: TGTGCCAGCAGCGGGACGAGCTCCTACAATGAGCAGTTCTTC
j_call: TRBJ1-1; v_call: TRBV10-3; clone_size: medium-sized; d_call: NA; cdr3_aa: CAVGGDRYTEAFF; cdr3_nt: TGTGCCGTCGGCGGGGATAGGTACACTGAAGCTTTCTTT
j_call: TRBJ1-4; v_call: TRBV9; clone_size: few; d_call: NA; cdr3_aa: CASSVAGGTNEKLFF; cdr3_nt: TGTGCCAGCAGCGTAGCGGGGGGTACTAATGAAAAACTGTTTTTT
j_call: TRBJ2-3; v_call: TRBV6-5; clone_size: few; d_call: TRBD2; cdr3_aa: CASSSGLAGIADTQYF; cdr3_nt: TGTGCCAGCAGTTCAGGACTAGCGGGGATAGCAGATACGCAGTATTTT
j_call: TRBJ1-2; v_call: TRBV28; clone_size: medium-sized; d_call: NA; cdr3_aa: CASSWGSDGKGYTF; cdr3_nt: TGTGCCAGCAGTTGGGGGTCGGATGGGAAGGGCTACACCTTC
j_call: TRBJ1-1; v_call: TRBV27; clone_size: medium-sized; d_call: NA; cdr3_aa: CASSRREDTEAFF; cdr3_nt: TGTGCCAGCAGTCGGAGGGAGGACACTGAAGCTTTCTTT
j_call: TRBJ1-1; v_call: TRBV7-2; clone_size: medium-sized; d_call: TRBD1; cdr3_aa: CASSRRQGAPRVNTEAFF; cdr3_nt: TGTGCCAGCAGCCGGAGACAGGGGGCGCCGAGGGTGAACACTGAAGCTTTCTTT
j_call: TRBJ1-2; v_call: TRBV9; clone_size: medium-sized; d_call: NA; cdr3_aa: CASSVPHKYGYTF; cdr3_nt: TGTGCCAGCAGCGTCCCCCACAAATATGGCTACACCTTC
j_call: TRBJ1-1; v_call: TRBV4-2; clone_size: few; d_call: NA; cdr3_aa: CASSRGVLNTEAFF; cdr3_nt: TGTGCCAGCAGCCGAGGGGTCTTAAACACTGAAGCTTTCTTT
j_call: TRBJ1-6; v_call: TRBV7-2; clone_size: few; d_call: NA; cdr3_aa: CASSLRHDNSPLHF; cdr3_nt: TGTGCCAGCAGCCTTCGTCACGATAATTCACCCCTCCACTTT
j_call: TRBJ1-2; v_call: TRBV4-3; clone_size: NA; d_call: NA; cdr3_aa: CASSPGQSTYGYTF; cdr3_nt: TGCGCCAGCAGCCCCGGACAGTCTACCTATGGCTACACCTTC
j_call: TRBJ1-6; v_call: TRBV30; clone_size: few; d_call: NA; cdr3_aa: CAWRWGLDSPLHF; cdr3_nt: TGTGCCTGGAGATGGGGTTTGGATTCACCCCTCCACTTT
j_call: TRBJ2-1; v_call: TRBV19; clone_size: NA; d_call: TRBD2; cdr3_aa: CASSIGRGTSGGAVRRNEQFF; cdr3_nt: TGTGCCAGTAGTATAGGCAGAGGGACTAGCGGGGGGGCCGTGAGGAGGAATGAGCAGTTCTTC
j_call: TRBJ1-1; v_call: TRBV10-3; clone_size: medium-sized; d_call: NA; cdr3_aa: CAISPQVTTEAFF; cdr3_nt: TGTGCCATCAGTCCCCAGGTCACCACTGAAGCTTTCTTT
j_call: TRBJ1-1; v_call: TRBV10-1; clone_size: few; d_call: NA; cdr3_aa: CASSEAHRGGEAFF; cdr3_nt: TGCGCCAGCAGTGAGGCACACCGCGGAGGTGAAGCTTTCTTT
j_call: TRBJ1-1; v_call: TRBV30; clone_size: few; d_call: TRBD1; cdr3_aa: CAWRIAGGKTFF; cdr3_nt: TGTGCCTGGCGTATTGCAGGGGGCAAAACTTTCTTT
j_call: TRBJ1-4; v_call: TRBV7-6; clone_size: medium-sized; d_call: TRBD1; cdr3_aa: CASSLTGGENEKLFF; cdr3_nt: TGTGCCAGCAGCCTTACAGGGGGAGAGAATGAAAAACTGTTTTTT
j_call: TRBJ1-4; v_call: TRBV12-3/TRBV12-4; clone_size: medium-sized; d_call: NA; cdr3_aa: CASTPAQRPTNEKLFF; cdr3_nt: TGTGCCAGCACCCCGGCCCAGAGGCCAACTAATGAAAAACTGTTTTTT
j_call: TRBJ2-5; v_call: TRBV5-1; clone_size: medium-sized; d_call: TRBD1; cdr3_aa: CASSPRQGAATQYF; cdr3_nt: TGCGCCAGCAGCCCCCGGCAGGGGGCGGCGACCCAGTACTTC
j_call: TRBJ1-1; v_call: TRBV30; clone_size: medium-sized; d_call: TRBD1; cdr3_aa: CAWSRGARGEAFF; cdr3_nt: TGTGCCTGGAGCAGGGGGGCCCGCGGTGAAGCTTTCTTT
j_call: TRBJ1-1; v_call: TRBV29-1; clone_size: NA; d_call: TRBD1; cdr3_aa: CSARTGANTEAFF; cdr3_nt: TGCAGCGCCCGGACAGGGGCGAACACTGAAGCTTTCTTT
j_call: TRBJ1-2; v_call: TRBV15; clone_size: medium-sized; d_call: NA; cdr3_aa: CATSARDTTNYGYTF; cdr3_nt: TGTGCCACCAGCGCCCGGGACACTACTAACTATGGCTACACCTTC
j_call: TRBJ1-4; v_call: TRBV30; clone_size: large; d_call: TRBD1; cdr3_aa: CAWSVSETGDEKLFF; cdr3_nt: TGTGCCTGGAGTGTATCCGAGACAGGGGATGAAAAACTGTTTTTT
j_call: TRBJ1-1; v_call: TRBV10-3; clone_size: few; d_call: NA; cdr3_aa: CAISESGNGGEAFF; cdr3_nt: TGTGCCATCAGTGAGTCGGGGAACGGGGGAGAAGCTTTCTTT
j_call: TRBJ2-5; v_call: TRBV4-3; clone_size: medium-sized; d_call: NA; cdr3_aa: CASSQVPGARGETQYF; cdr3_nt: TGCGCCAGCAGCCAAGTTCCGGGGGCTCGGGGAGAGACCCAGTACTTC
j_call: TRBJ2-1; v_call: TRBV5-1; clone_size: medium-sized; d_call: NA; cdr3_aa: CASSHLASEQFF; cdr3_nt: TGCGCCAGCAGCCACCTCGCTAGTGAGCAGTTCTTC
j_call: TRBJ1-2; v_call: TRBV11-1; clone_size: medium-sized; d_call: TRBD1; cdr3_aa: CASSRGGQGIRGYGYTF; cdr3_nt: TGTGCCAGCAGCCGGGGGGGACAGGGGATCCGAGGCTATGGCTACACCTTC
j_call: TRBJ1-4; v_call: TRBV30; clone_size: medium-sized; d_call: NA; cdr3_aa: CAWRPRGANEKLFF; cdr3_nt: TGTGCCTGGAGGCCCCGGGGAGCTAATGAAAAACTGTTTTTT
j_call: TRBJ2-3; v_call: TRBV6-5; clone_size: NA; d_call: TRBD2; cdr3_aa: CASSYSLNGGASRFTDTQYF; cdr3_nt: TGTGCCAGCAGTTACTCGCTCAACGGGGGGGCTTCGCGTTTCACAGATACGCAGTATTTT
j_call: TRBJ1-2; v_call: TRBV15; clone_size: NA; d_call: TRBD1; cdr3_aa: CATSREGADYGYTF; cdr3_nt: TGTGCCACCAGCAGGGAGGGGGCTGACTATGGCTACACCTTC
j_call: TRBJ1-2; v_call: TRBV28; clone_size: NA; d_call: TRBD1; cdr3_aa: CASTPGQGVNYGYTF; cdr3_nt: TGTGCCAGCACCCCGGGACAGGGGGTTAACTATGGCTACACCTTC
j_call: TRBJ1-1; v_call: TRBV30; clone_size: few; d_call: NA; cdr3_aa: CAWSVNGGGKAFF; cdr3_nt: TGTGCCTGGAGTGTAAATGGGGGCGGGAAAGCTTTCTTT
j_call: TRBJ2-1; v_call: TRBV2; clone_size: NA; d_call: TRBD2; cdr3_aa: CASSPQRGGHNEQFF; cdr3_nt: TGTGCCAGCAGCCCGCAGCGGGGGGGCCACAATGAGCAGTTCTTC
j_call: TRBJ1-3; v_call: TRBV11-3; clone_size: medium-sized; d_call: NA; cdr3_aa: CASSPGESGNTIYF; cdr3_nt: TGTGCCAGCAGCCCTGGAGAGTCTGGAAACACCATATATTTT
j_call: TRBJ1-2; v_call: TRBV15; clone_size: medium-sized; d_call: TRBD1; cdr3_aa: CATSRSRDRDLYGYTF; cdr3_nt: TGTGCCACCAGCAGAAGCCGGGACAGGGACCTCTATGGCTACACCTTC
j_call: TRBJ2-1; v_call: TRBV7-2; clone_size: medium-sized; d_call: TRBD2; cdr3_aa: CASSLAPSGGAGGEQFF; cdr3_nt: TGTGCCAGCAGCTTAGCGCCTAGCGGGGGGGCCGGCGGTGAGCAGTTCTTC
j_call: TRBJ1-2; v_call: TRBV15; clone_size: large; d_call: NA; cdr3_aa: CATSRAGKGGYTF; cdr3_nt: TGTGCCACCAGCAGAGCGGGCAAGGGTGGCTACACCTTC
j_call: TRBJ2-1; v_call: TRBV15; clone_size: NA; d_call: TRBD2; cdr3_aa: CATSPPGGSYNEQFF; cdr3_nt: TGTGCCACCAGCCCTCCGGGGGGCTCCTACAATGAGCAGTTCTTC
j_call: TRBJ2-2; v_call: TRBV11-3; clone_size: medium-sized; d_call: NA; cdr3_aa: CASSLFGNTGELFF; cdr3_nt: TGTGCCAGCAGCTTATTTGGGAACACCGGGGAGCTGTTTTTT
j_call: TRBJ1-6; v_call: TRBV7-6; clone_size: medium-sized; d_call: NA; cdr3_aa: CASSFAGEGSPLHF; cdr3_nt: TGTGCCAGCAGCTTCGCAGGGGAGGGATCACCCCTCCACTTT
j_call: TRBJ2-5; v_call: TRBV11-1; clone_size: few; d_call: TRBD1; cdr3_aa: CASSLRTGGPETQYF; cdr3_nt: TGTGCCAGCAGCTTACGGACAGGGGGCCCAGAGACCCAGTACTTC
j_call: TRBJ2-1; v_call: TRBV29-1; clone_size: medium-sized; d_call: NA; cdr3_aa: CSVISVHEQFF; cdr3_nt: TGCAGCGTTATTAGCGTTCATGAGCAGTTCTTC
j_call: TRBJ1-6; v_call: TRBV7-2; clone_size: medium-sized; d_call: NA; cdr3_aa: CASSQTPWDSPLHF; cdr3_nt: TGTGCCAGCAGCCAGACACCCTGGGATTCACCCCTCCACTTT
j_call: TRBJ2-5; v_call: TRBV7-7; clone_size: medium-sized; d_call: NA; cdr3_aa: CASSLAPRKGETQYF; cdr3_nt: TGTGCCAGCAGCTTAGCGCCCAGAAAGGGGGAGACCCAGTACTTC
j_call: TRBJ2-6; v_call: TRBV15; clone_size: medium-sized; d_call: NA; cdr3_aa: CATSPSRVSGANVLTF; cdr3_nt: TGTGCCACCAGCCCCTCGAGGGTATCTGGGGCCAACGTCCTGACTTTC
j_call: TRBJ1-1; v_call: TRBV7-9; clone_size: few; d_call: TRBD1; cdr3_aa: CASSFGQGNTEAFF; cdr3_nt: TGTGCCAGCAGCTTCGGACAGGGGAACACTGAAGCTTTCTTT
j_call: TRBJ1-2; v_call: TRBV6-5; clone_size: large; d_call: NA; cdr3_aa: CASSYVANYGYTF; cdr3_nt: TGTGCCAGCAGTTACGTTGCCAACTATGGCTACACCTTC
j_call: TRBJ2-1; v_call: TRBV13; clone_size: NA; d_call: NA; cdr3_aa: CASSTPKRSSSYNEQFF; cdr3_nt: TGTGCCAGCAGCACCCCCAAGCGGAGTTCTTCTTACAATGAGCAGTTCTTC